This TCR beta chain originates from a study of tumor-infiltrating lymphocytes in primary liver carcinoma. Across the whole study: Productive TCRbeta read counts per sample ran from roughly 3.5 to 7 million and were similar across tissue types. General study results and limits: Tumor top-250-clone fractions significantly exceeded those of blood (p = 0.039).

Concerning this clonotype itself: Its antigen remains unknown. Just one base apart from a much larger clone, this may be a read error.

Germline CDR1 and CDR2: SQVTM and ANQGSEA. V lost 4 bases to trimming and J lost 0 bases; unmatched junction nucleotides: 4. The length of the CDR3 is 14 residues. Total RNA (around 0.45 ug) served as template for TCR beta cDNA synthesis primed by a constant-region primer. Three rounds of nested multiplex PCR with slightly modified ARM-PCR produced TCR beta libraries. Forward primers for TRBV1-TRBV30 and a C-beta reverse primer served the first two PCR rounds, at about 9 cycles each. MiXCR, applied by TCRdb to the multiplex PCR reads, yields one record per CDR3 protein. The sample consists of about 200,000 distinct CDR3 sequences, approximately 65% of them appearing once. Unsorted whole blood served as the source of blood RNA, and germline DNA was extracted as well.

The chain is built from TRBV29-1 and TRBJ1-2; the match to TRBD1 covers 8 bases. The material sequenced was peripheral blood. This sequence was found in a woman in her sixties with primary liver carcinoma and hepatitis B virus infection. The DNA of the CDR3 is TGCAGCGTTGGACAGGGGCAAGCTAACTATGGCTACACCTTC. Translation: CSVGQGQANYGYTF.